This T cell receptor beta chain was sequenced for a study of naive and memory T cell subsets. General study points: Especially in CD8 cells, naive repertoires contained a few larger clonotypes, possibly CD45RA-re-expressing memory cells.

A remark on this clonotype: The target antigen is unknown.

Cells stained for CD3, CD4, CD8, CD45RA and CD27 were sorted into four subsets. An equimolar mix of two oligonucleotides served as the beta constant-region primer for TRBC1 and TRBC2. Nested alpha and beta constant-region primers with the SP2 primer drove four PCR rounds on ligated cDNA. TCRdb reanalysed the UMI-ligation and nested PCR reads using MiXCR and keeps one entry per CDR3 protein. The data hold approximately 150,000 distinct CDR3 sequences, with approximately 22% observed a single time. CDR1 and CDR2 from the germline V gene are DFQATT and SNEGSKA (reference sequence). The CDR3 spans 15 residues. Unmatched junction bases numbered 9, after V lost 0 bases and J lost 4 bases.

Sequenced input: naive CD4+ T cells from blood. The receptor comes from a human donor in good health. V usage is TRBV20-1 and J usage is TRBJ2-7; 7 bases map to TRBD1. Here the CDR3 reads CSARDLRQGEYEQYF. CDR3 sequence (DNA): TGCAGTGCTAGAGATCTCAGGCAGGGGGAATACGAGCAGTACTTC.